The 28 T cell receptor beta chains below all came from one sample that was sequenced in a study of T cells in Graves' hyperthyroidism and ophthalmopathy. Authors of the study amplified TCR beta CDR3 regions from RNA transcripts. Initially, a first-round RT-PCR of the TCR CDR3 employed the HTBI primer set. TCRdb analysed the multiplex PCR reads with MiXCR anew, one entry per CDR3 protein. The sample holds hundreds of thousands of distinct CDR3 sequences, 15% to 18% seen once. Material: blood. These receptors were obtained from a young woman with Graves' hyperthyroidism.

This clonotype came up many times. The rearrangement links TRBV12-3 or TRBV12-4 to TRBJ2-3; TRBD2 might be the D (6 bases). The CDR3 is made up of 13 amino acids. V shed 6 bases and J shed 6 bases, with 13 bases lying between them. CDR3 coding DNA: TGTGCCAGCAGAGTAGCTGGAGGGGATACGCAGTATTTT. Residues: CASRVAGGDTQYF.

The rearrangement uses TRBV18 and TRBJ1-5, with D possibly TRBD1 on 6 matching bases. V lost 4 bases and J lost 0, with 13 bases in between. CDR1 KGHSH and CDR2 LQKENI come from the germline V gene. There are 16 residues in the CDR3. The CDR3 nucleotides read TGTGCCAGCTCACGGAATACAGGGAATAGCAATCAGCCCCAGCATTTT. Protein product: CASSRNTGNSNQPQHF.

The chain has TRBV20-1 and TRBJ2-1, with 14 bases fitting TRBD2. The CDR3 consists of 15 residues. The germline V gene encodes CDR1 DFQATT and CDR2 SNEGSKA (reference sequence). V lost 5 bases, J lost 7 bases, and 7 bases stayed unmatched. Here the CDR3 DNA reads TGCAGTGCTCCCCAGACTAGCGGGGGGGGTAATGAGCAGTTCTTC. Protein sequence: CSAPQTSGGGNEQFF.

In this sample, this clonotype turned up many times. V and J are TRBV10-3 and TRBJ1-1; D call uncertain. Germline V gene sequence: CDR1 ENHRY, CDR2 SYGVKD. This CDR3 is 11 amino acids long. V lost 2 bases to trimming and J lost 2 bases, with 0 bases between them. DNA of the CDR3: TGTGCCATCAGTGAGAACACTGAAGCTTTCTTT. It translates to CAISENTEAFF.

V usage is TRBV4-1 and J usage is TRBJ2-7, with D perhaps matching TRBD2 (6 bases). There are 14 residues in the CDR3. CDR1 and CDR2 from the germline V gene are MGHRA and YSYEKL. V was cut by 6 bases and J by 7 bases, with 19 bases left in between. The CDR3 DNA follows: TGCGCCAGCAGTTTAATTTGGGGGGTCGGGGAGCAGTACTTC. It translates to CASSLIWGVGEQYF.

Many counts were recorded for this clonotype. The gene calls are TRBV7-9 and TRBJ2-1, with unresolved D. V lost 2 bases to trimming and J lost 0 bases, with 11 bases between them. CDR3 size: 16 residues. From germline, CDR1 is SEHNR and CDR2 FQNEAQ (reference sequence). The CDR3 here is CASSLNSRSSYNEQFF. DNA for the CDR3: TGTGCCAGCAGCTTAAATTCCAGGAGCTCCTACAATGAGCAGTTCTTC. Full variable domain (missing parts from reference TRBV7-9 and TRBJ2-1): DTGVSQNPRHKITKRGQNVTFRCDPISEHNRLYWYRQTLGQGPEFLTYFQNEAQLEKSRLLSDRFSAERPKGSFSTLEIQRTEQGDSAMYLCASSLNSRSSYNEQFFGPGTRLTVL.

This clonotype was counted many times. The V gene is TRBV6-1, the J gene TRBJ1-2; D possibly corresponds to TRBD1 (5 bases). In germline, CDR1 is MNHNS, CDR2 SASEGT. Trimming took off 7 bases at V and 7 bases at J, with 10 bases between the two ends. The CDR3 totals 11 residues. This CDR3 is CASTQGSGYTF. The CDR3 nucleotides are TGTGCCAGCACCCAGGGCTCTGGCTACACCTTC.

This clonotype was seen at least ten times. The chain carries TRBV20-1 and TRBJ1-1; D is perhaps TRBD1 (5 bases). CDR3 length: 17 residues. V was trimmed by 2 bases and J by 1 base, leaving 20 bases between them. Looked up from germline, CDR1 is DFQATT and CDR2 is SNEGSKA (reference sequence). DNA for the CDR3: TGCAGTGCTAGAAAAGAAACGCGGGGCGGTTGGAACACTGAAGCTTTCTTT. Translating gives CSARKETRGGWNTEAFF.

The chain links TRBV11-1 to TRBJ1-1; D is uncertain. Germline lookup yields CDR1 SGHAT and CDR2 FQDESV (reference sequence). CDR3 length: 16 residues. The ends were cut back, 0 bases at V and 0 bases at J, with 11 bases in the middle. CDR3 DNA sequence: TGTGCCAGCAGCTTAGCGGGGAGAGAGTTGAACACTGAAGCTTTCTTT. Protein product: CASSLAGRELNTEAFF.

This clonotype was observed many times. The chain links TRBV7-2 to TRBJ2-2, with D uncertain. The CDR3 covers 14 residues. The V gene lost 5 bases and the J gene lost 7 bases, with 14 bases spanning the gap. Germline V gene sequence: CDR1 SGHTA, CDR2 FQGNSA. The CDR3 DNA sequence: TGTGCCAGCAGCATGCCCACCTTAGGCGGGGAGCTGTTTTTT. Its protein product is CASSMPTLGGELFF.

This clonotype was observed at least ten times. The V and J genes are TRBV3-1 and TRBJ1-2, with 7 bases fitting TRBD1. The junction had 9 bases not matched to a gene; V was cut back by 4 bases and J by 4 bases. The CDR3 length is 15 residues. CDR1 is LGHDT and CDR2 is YNNKEL in the germline V gene (reference sequence). Here the CDR3 reads CASSRAGGQIYGYTF. The CDR3 DNA reads TGTGCCAGCAGCCGAGCCGGGGGACAGATCTATGGCTACACCTTC.

In this sample, this clonotype turned up many times. This chain connects TRBV6-1 to TRBJ2-7; D perhaps matches TRBD2 (5 bases). Per the germline V gene, CDR1 is MNHNS and CDR2 is SASEGT. V dropped 1 base and J dropped 2 bases, with 9 bases sitting between them. CDR3 length equals 14 residues. The CDR3 DNA follows: TGTGCCAGCAGTGAAGGGACTTTGGCCTACGAGCAGTACTTC. Amino acid sequence: CASSEGTLAYEQYF.

This clonotype was counted ten times or more. The chain is built from TRBV27 and TRBJ1-2, with a possible D match to TRBD1 (5 bases). V gave up 3 bases and J gave up 4 bases, with 9 bases separating them. Germline loops: CDR1 MNHEY, CDR2 SMNVEV (reference sequence). CDR3 length equals 13 residues. The DNA of the CDR3 is TGTGCCAGCAGTTTTGCGGGGCCCTATGGCTACACCTTC. This translates into CASSFAGPYGYTF.

The chain is built from TRBV2 and TRBJ2-3; D remains ambiguous. The CDR3 totals 15 residues. Germline CDR1 SNHLY, CDR2 FYNNEI. V was shortened by 2 bases and J by 0 bases, with 9 bases between the two germline ends. In DNA form, the CDR3 reads TGTGCCAGCAGTGAAAATCCCCTTAGCACAGATACGCAGTATTTT. The encoded protein is CASSENPLSTDTQYF.

This clonotype was seen many times. The V gene is TRBV30, the J gene TRBJ2-1; 7 positions match TRBD2. There are 15 residues in the CDR3. V was clipped by 3 bases and J by 4 bases; unmatched bases: 9. Germline CDR1 GTSNPN, CDR2 SVGIG (reference sequence). CDR3 in DNA: TGTGCCTGGAGCGCTGGCGGGAGCGGGTACAATGAGCAGTTCTTC. This translates into CAWSAGGSGYNEQFF.

This chain uses TRBV4-1 with TRBJ2-7; TRBD1 agrees at 10 bases. CDR1 and CDR2 (germline): MGHRA, YSYEKL. This CDR3 has 15 residues. J was trimmed by 3 bases and V by 0 bases; bases with no gene match: 2. DNA for the CDR3: TGCGCCAGCAGCCAAGAGAGGACAGGGGGCTACGAGCAGTACTTC. This codes for CASSQERTGGYEQYF.

This clonotype appeared many times. The chain uses TRBV5-1 and TRBJ2-2; D call uncertain. Germline CDR1 reads SGHRS; CDR2 reads YFSETQ. V was cut by 2 bases and J by 0 bases, with 17 bases left in between. The CDR3 is 18 residues long. DNA for the CDR3: TGCGCCAGCAGCTTAGGCCCGGACCCCCTGGCGAACACCGGGGAGCTGTTTTTT. Amino acid sequence: CASSLGPDPLANTGELFF.

This chain links TRBV12-5 with TRBJ1-5; 9 bases align to TRBD1. Trimming at V came to 3 bases and at J to 4 bases, leaving 10 bases not matched to a gene. The CDR3 extends over 17 amino acids. The V gene's germline CDR1 is LGHNT and CDR2 FRNRAP. CDR3 coding DNA: TGTGCTAGTGGTTTATCGGGACAGGGTGACCGGAATCAGCCCCAGCATTTT. The encoded protein is CASGLSGQGDRNQPQHF.

This clonotype was detected ten times or more. V and J are TRBV27 and TRBJ2-2; the match to TRBD2 covers 7 bases. Germline CDR1 reads MNHEY; CDR2 reads SMNVEV (reference sequence). V dropped 3 bases and J dropped 7; count of bases not matched to a gene: 5. This CDR3 region has 14 residues. The chain's CDR3 is CASSLAGEGGELFF. CDR3 in DNA: TGTGCCAGCAGTTTGGCGGGGGAGGGCGGGGAGCTGTTTTTT.

A note on this clonotype: This may stem from a read error, because a much larger clone lies one nucleotide away. The chain employs TRBV6-2 or TRBV6-3 and TRBJ2-6, with D uncertain. There are 13 residues in the CDR3. Per germline, CDR1 MNHEY and CDR2 SVGEGT. Trimming cost V 8 bases and J 2 bases, with 7 bases left between them. CDR3 sequence reads: CASLRPGANVLTF. The CDR3 bases are TGTGCCAGCTTGCGGCCTGGGGCCAACGTCCTGACTTTC.

At least ten counts were recorded for this clonotype. The chain joins TRBV29-1 to TRBJ2-5; 9 bases align to TRBD1. This CDR3 contains 13 residues. With 4 bases clipped from V and 4 bases from J, the junction kept 4 bases outside the gene matches. Germline CDR1 reads SQVTM; CDR2 reads ANQGSEA. Here the CDR3 reads CSVGGQGGETQYF. CDR3 bases: TGCAGCGTTGGGGGACAGGGAGGAGAGACCCAGTACTTC.

There are many counts of this clonotype. The chain links TRBV20-1 to TRBJ2-3, with 8 bases identical to TRBD1. The CDR3 totals 14 residues. V shed 6 bases and J 2 bases; nucleotides not matched to a gene: 7. Germline-derived CDR1 and CDR2 are DFQATT and SNEGSKA (reference sequence). The CDR3 is CSAEPDRATDTQYF. The CDR3 nucleotides read TGCAGTGCCGAACCGGACAGGGCCACAGATACGCAGTATTTT.

This clonotype has a handful of counts. The chain combines TRBV10-2 with TRBJ2-1; TRBD2 agrees at 11 bases. The CDR3 consists of 18 residues. V shed 2 bases and J 1 base; nucleotides not matched to a gene: 7. Germline CDR1 WSHSY, CDR2 SAAADI. CDR3 protein: CASSEALGLAVSYNEQFF. The CDR3 DNA reads TGCGCCAGCAGTGAGGCTTTGGGACTAGCGGTATCCTACAATGAGCAGTTCTTC.

This clonotype was counted a single time. This sequence may be a read error, since a much larger clone differs from it by one base. The rearrangement uses TRBV27 and TRBJ2-7; D remains ambiguous. V was clipped by 10 bases and J by 5 bases, with 9 bases between them. The length of the CDR3 is 10 residues. Looked up from germline, CDR1 is MNHEY and CDR2 is SMNVEV (reference sequence). This CDR3 reads CATSRDEQYF. Written as DNA, the CDR3 is TGTGCCACCAGCCGGGACGAGCAGTACTTC.

In this sample, this clonotype turned up a few times. The chain links TRBV7-9 to TRBJ2-3; no reliable D call. Germline V lookup: CDR1 SEHNR, CDR2 FQNEAQ (reference sequence). The CDR3 extends over 13 amino acids. V was trimmed by 5 bases and J by 4 bases, leaving 10 bases between them. The CDR3 is CASSRFVADTQYF. Written as DNA, the CDR3 is TGTGCCAGCAGCCGATTTGTCGCAGATACGCAGTATTTT.

The table lists this clonotype with many counts. The rearrangement uses TRBV27 and TRBJ2-6; 9 nucleotides line up with TRBD1. Germline CDR1 MNHEY, CDR2 SMNVEV (reference sequence). CDR3 size: 18 residues. Trimming cost V 6 bases and J 1 base; bases outside gene matches: 10. The CDR3 loop is CASSPLGQGKSGANVLTF. CDR3 sequence (DNA): TGTGCCAGCAGCCCACTGGGACAGGGTAAATCTGGGGCCAACGTCCTGACTTTC.

This clonotype turned up a few times. The rearrangement joins TRBV18 to TRBJ2-7, with 10 positions matching TRBD1. This CDR3 is 16 amino acids long. Germline V CDR1 and CDR2: KGHSH, LQKENI. J gave up 0 bases and V 3 bases, and 5 bases lay outside the gene matches. The CDR3 reads CASSPSRDRGSYEQYF. The CDR3, as DNA: TGTGCCAGCTCACCGAGCCGGGACAGGGGCTCCTACGAGCAGTACTTC. Based on the CDR3 plus reference TRBV18 and TRBJ2-7, the full variable domain is NAGVMQNPRHLVRRRGQEARLRCSPMKGHSHVYWYRQLPEEGLKFMVYLQKENIIDESGMPKERFSAEFPKEGPSILRIQQVVRGDSAAYFCASSPSRDRGSYEQYFGPGTRLTVT.

This clonotype occurred a few times. J is TRBJ2-5 and V is TRBV5-4, with a tentative D call TRBD1 (6 bases). Germline V gene sequence: CDR1 SGHNT, CDR2 YYREEE (reference sequence). The CDR3 covers 14 residues. The V gene lost 1 base and the J gene lost 3 bases, with 10 bases spanning the gap. The CDR3 DNA reads TGTGCCAGCAGCTTGATAGGGGGAAAAGAGACCCAGTACTTC. Protein: CASSLIGGKETQYF. Looking up the rest from reference TRBV5-4 and TRBJ2-5 gives the full variable domain: ETGVTQSPTHLIKTRGQQVTLRCSSQSGHNTVSWYQQALGQGPQFIFQYYREEENGRGNFPPRFSGLQFPNYSSELNVNALELDDSALYLCASSLIGGKETQYFGPGTRLLVL.